Listed here are 21 T cell receptor beta chains from one sample, sequenced in a study of T-cell reconstitution after alpha-beta-depleted transplantation in children. A library of TCRbeta sequences, prepared with unique molecular identifiers, was generated. One entry per CDR3 protein, called by TCRdb with MiXCR from the PCR reads. Here the sample spans more than 100,000 distinct CDR3 sequences, around 23% being singletons. The material sequenced was PBMCs, mostly from graft donor cells, taken 180 days after TCRalphabeta/CD19-depleted stem cell transplant. The receptors come from a male patient under 10 years old who had a stem cell transplant for chronic granulomatous disease, so the T cells may come from the graft donor.

This clonotype was counted only a few times. At one boundary the junction diverges from the germline segment, which might be a read error. This chain links TRBV6-1 with TRBJ2-1; 11 nucleotides align to TRBD2. The CDR3 has 15 residues. CDR1 and CDR2 (germline): MNHNS, SASEGT. The CDR3 here is CGPNAASGGYNEQFF. CDR3 coding DNA: TGCGGACCCAACGCGGCTAGCGGGGGGTACAATGAGCAGTTCTTC.

This clonotype was seen more than once but under ten times. The V call is TRBV7-3, the J call TRBJ2-5, with D possibly TRBD1 on 6 matching bases. From germline, CDR1 is SGHTA and CDR2 FQGTGA. Trimming shortened V by 3 bases and J by 0 bases, and 11 bases separated the two germline ends. The CDR3 runs 15 residues. The CDR3 loop reads CASSLSGVNQETQYF. CDR3 sequence (DNA): TGTGCCAGCAGCTTGTCAGGGGTGAACCAAGAGACCCAGTACTTC.

The sample holds many counts of this clonotype. The chain carries TRBV20-1 and TRBJ2-5; 9 bases agree with TRBD1. Germline assignment: CDR1 DFQATT and CDR2 SNEGSKA (reference sequence). Trimming took 3 bases from V and 5 from J; bases not matched to a gene: 7. This CDR3 region has 14 residues. The CDR3 DNA follows: TGCAGTGCTAGGGGGACAGGGATCGGCGAGACCCAGTACTTC. Translating it yields CSARGTGIGETQYF.

The genes are TRBV27 and TRBJ2-3; D not resolved. Germline CDR1 reads MNHEY; CDR2 reads SMNVEV (reference sequence). This CDR3 is built from 14 residues. Trimming removed 7 bases at V and 8 bases at J, with 19 bases between. CDR3 nucleotides: TGTGCCAGCATCCCCTCGGCATCCCATTTTACGCAGTATTTT. Amino acid sequence: CASIPSASHFTQYF.

This clonotype was seen a few times. The genes are TRBV7-2 and TRBJ2-3; D is unclear. V was trimmed by 7 bases and J by 3 bases, leaving 14 bases between them. This CDR3 is built from 14 residues. Germline lookup yields CDR1 SGHTA and CDR2 FQGNSA. The CDR3 is CASTRVGLTDTQYF. In DNA form, the CDR3 reads TGTGCCAGCACTCGCGTAGGGTTAACAGATACGCAGTATTTT.

The J gene is TRBJ1-1, the V gene TRBV6-5; TRBD1 might be the D (6 bases). The V end was cut by 2 bases, the J end by 5 bases, with 9 bases between. The CDR3 spans 13 residues. CDR1 and CDR2 from the germline V gene are MNHEY and SVGAGI. The CDR3 DNA follows: TGTGCCAGCAGTTACCTGAGGGGGACTGAAGCTTTCTTT. This gives the protein CASSYLRGTEAFF.

There are many counts of this clonotype. The CDR3 DNA reads as TGTGCCAGCTCACCAATCCAGGGGATGGACGAGCAGTACTTC. Amino acids: CASSPIQGMDEQYF. The chain employs TRBV18 and TRBJ2-7; TRBD1 might be the D (6 bases). CDR3 length equals 14 residues. V was clipped by 2 bases and J by 5 bases, with 13 bases between them. CDR1 is KGHSH and CDR2 is LQKENI in the germline V gene.

The rearrangement links TRBV9 to TRBJ2-3; tentatively, D is TRBD2 (5 bases). Trimming stripped 0 bases from V and 5 bases from J, with 7 bases between. In germline, CDR1 is SGDLS, CDR2 YYNGEE. The CDR3 has 13 residues. CDR3 amino acids: CASSVATRDTQYF. CDR3 coding DNA: TGTGCCAGCAGCGTAGCCACTAGAGATACGCAGTATTTT.

This clonotype was counted at least ten times. The gene calls are TRBV29-1 and TRBJ1-1; D possibly corresponds to TRBD1 (5 bases). Looked up from germline, CDR1 is SQVTM and CDR2 is ANQGSEA. Between the trimmed V and J ends, which lost 1 base and 5 bases, there was a span of 14 bases. The CDR3 contains 14 residues. The DNA of the CDR3 is TGCAGCGTTGAAGTGGTCTCAGGGAAGACTGAAGCTTTCTTT. Encoded protein: CSVEVVSGKTEAFF.

The chain links TRBV14 to TRBJ2-7; maybe TRBD1 (5 bases). There are 14 residues in the CDR3. CDR1 is SGHDN, CDR2 FVKESK, per germline. Trimming took off 0 bases at V and 5 bases at J, with 11 bases between the two ends. Here the CDR3 reads CASSQDGYRNEQYF. In nucleotides, the CDR3 is TGTGCCAGCAGCCAAGATGGTTACAGGAACGAGCAGTACTTC.

The J gene is TRBJ2-2, the V gene TRBV15; no clear D gene. Deletions cut 0 bases from V and 4 bases from J, with 15 bases between. Germline V gene data show CDR1 as LNHNV and CDR2 as YYDKDF (reference sequence). This CDR3 comprises 17 residues. The CDR3 DNA sequence: TGTGCCACCAGCAGAGATCGTCCAGCGCCAGCCACCGGGGAGCTGTTTTTT. This sequence encodes CATSRDRPAPATGELFF.

In its sample, this clonotype was seen many times. This chain's CDR3 is CASNPVGTSGEQFF. In DNA, the CDR3 is TGTGCCAGCAACCCCGTGGGGACATCAGGTGAGCAGTTCTTC. The rearrangement links TRBV7-9 to TRBJ2-1; weak D call: TRBD1 (6 bases). The CDR3 extends over 14 amino acids. Germline CDR1 and CDR2: SEHNR and FQNEAQ (reference sequence). V dropped 7 bases and J dropped 9 bases, with 19 bases sitting between them.

This clonotype was seen more than once but under ten times. This sequence joins TRBV11-2 and TRBJ1-2; 9 bases agree with TRBD1. The CDR3 is 14 residues long. The germline V gene has CDR1 SGHAT and CDR2 FQNNGV. Trimming at V came to 4 bases and at J to 8 bases, leaving 8 bases not matched to a gene. This chain's CDR3 is CASSSRYRGRGYTF. CDR3 nucleotide sequence: TGTGCCAGCAGCTCACGTTACAGGGGGCGCGGCTACACCTTC. Full variable domain (outside the CDR3, taken from reference TRBV11-2 and TRBJ1-2): EAGVAQSPRYKIIEKRQSVAFWCNPISGHATLYWYQQILGQGPKLLIQFQNNGVVDDSQLPKDRFSAERLKGVDSTLKIQPAKLEDSAVYLCASSSRYRGRGYTFGSGTRLTVV.

This clonotype has a count of ten or more. J is TRBJ2-3 and V is TRBV28, with D perhaps TRBD2 (6 bases). Germline lookup yields CDR1 MDHEN and CDR2 SYDVKM. The CDR3 length is 16 residues. V was trimmed by 6 bases and J by 2 bases, leaving 18 bases between them. This CDR3 reads CASSFSMGLDTDTQYF. CDR3 DNA sequence: TGTGCCAGCAGCTTTAGTATGGGACTGGACACAGATACGCAGTATTTT.

The chain couples TRBV11-2 to TRBJ2-7; D is unresolved. This CDR3 region has 13 residues. V was cut by 4 bases and J by 5 bases, with 12 bases left in between. The germline CDR1 and CDR2 sequences are SGHAT and FQNNGV. CDR3 sequence (DNA): TGTGCCAGCAGCTCAGAACTGGCAGACGAGCAGTACTTC. It encodes CASSSELADEQYF.

This clonotype came up many times. V gene TRBV12-3 or TRBV12-4 combines with J gene TRBJ2-1; 11 nucleotides align to TRBD2. The CDR3 covers 14 residues. Losses at the gene ends were 0 bases for V and 10 bases for J; bases not matched to a gene: 2. For the CDR3, the DNA is TGTGCCAGCAGTTTAGCCGCTAGCGGGAGGGAGCAGTTCTTC. Translated: CASSLAASGREQFF.

The J gene is TRBJ2-1, the V gene TRBV10-3, with D uncertain. CDR3 length: 11 amino acids. The germline V gene encodes CDR1 ENHRY and CDR2 SYGVKD. The V end was cut by 3 bases, the J end by 6 bases, with 3 bases between. This chain's CDR3 is CAISETNEQFF. The CDR3 DNA follows: TGTGCCATCAGTGAAACCAATGAGCAGTTCTTC.

The chain carries TRBV4-2 and TRBJ2-1; 8 nucleotides line up with TRBD2. Germline V gives CDR1 LGHNA, CDR2 YNFKEQ. With 1 base clipped from V and 7 bases from J, the junction kept 6 bases outside the gene matches. This CDR3 is built from 15 residues. The DNA for the CDR3 is TGTGCCAGCAGCCAAGCCGGGGGGGGCCGTAATGAGCAGTTCTTC. Its translation is CASSQAGGGRNEQFF.

This clonotype was seen ten or more times. The chain employs TRBV20-1 and TRBJ1-2; 7 bases are a match to TRBD1. The CDR3 is 12 residues long. V shed 5 bases and J 8 bases; nucleotides not matched to a gene: 8. Looked up from germline, CDR1 is DFQATT and CDR2 is SNEGSKA (reference sequence). This chain's CDR3 is CSALRGVGGYTF. CDR3 DNA sequence: TGCAGTGCTCTCAGGGGGGTAGGAGGCTACACCTTC.

This clonotype was seen repeatedly, ten times or more. The rearrangement uses TRBV29-1 and TRBJ2-3; D is uncertain. The CDR3 runs 12 residues. CDR1 is SQVTM and CDR2 is ANQGSEA in the germline V gene. V lost 4 bases and J 5 bases, leaving 10 bases between the germline ends. CDR3: CSVARAGDTQYF. The DNA for the CDR3 is TGCAGCGTTGCCCGGGCAGGAGATACGCAGTATTTT.

The chain employs TRBV20-1 and TRBJ1-1, with D possibly being TRBD1 (5 bases). Per germline, CDR1 DFQATT and CDR2 SNEGSKA (reference sequence). Trimming took 0 bases from V and 1 from J, leaving 9 bases between them. The CDR3 runs to 14 residues. CDR3 sequence: CSARDGAGNTEAFF. The CDR3 DNA sequence: TGCAGTGCTAGAGATGGGGCAGGGAACACTGAAGCTTTCTTT.